Ten or more counts support the clone carrying this T cell receptor (beta chain). The target antigen is unknown. TCRdb called the 5' RACE reads again in MiXCR, with one record for every CDR3 protein. Of about 120,000 distinct CDR3 sequences in the sample, approximately 3.2% were seen once. This entry belongs to a study of neurological immune-mediated disorders. Study-wide results and caveats: Private repertoires in all groups were suggested, as expanded clones shared no CDR3 amino acid sequences across subjects.

This receptor was identified in a woman under 40 with multiple sclerosis. Sequencing was carried out using PBMCs.

The CDR3, as DNA: TGTGCTAGTGCCCCAGGACAGGGGTTGGCGGGGACTGAAGCTTTCTTT. Its translation: CASAPGQGLAGTEAFF. The V call is TRBV12-5, the J call TRBJ1-1; the match to TRBD1 covers 9 bases. The junction had 14 bases not matched to a gene; V was cut back by 7 bases and J by 5 bases. CDR1 is LGHNT and CDR2 is FRNRAP in the germline V gene. The CDR3 runs 16 residues.